This T cell receptor (beta chain) was identified during a study of blood T cell repertoires in COVID-19. Across the whole study: Spain, Italy and the United States supplied samples that represented acute and convalescent COVID-19. Nucleic acid was either cDNA or gDNA, and it came from T cells, B-cell-depleted T cells, or PBMCs.

Original methodology: Reference gene primer amplification gave nucleated cell count estimates. Clones were read by immunoSEQ multiplex PCR, and TCRdb kept only the in-frame ones, dropping some. V, J and clone size were drawn from that table, and D and trimming were deduced from the DNA. The data show some 58,000 clones, around nine tenths seen once. The V gene's germline CDR1 is LGHNT and CDR2 FRNRAP. Trimming removed 5 bases at V and 3 bases at J, with 7 bases between. The CDR3 has 12 residues. Sequenced: peripheral blood. The chain links TRBV12-5 to TRBJ1-2; D is uncertain. This TCR derives from a man aged 45-60 years with acute or convalescent COVID-19. CDR3 nucleotide sequence: TGTGCTAGTGGTCTCCGTCACTATGGCTACACCTTC. It yields the protein CASGLRHYGYTF.